This is a list of T cell receptor beta chains from one sample in a study of blood T cell repertoires in COVID-19. Some clones are missing from TCRdb's copy, which holds only in-frame ones; the method was immunoSEQ multiplex PCR. This table has approximately 80,000 clones, 70% to 90% appearing once. The sequencing sample was made of peripheral blood. The receptors were sampled from a woman over 75 with acute or convalescent COVID-19. Both conserved end residues are part of each CDR3. D genes are given only for firm matches. Size values are once, few and many counts, or a class for expanded clones, and some rows have none.

clone_size j_call d_call v_call cdr3_nt cdr3_aa
- TRBJ1-1 - TRBV30 TGTGCCTGGAGTCCCTCGCAGGGTACTGAAGCTTTCTTT CAWSPSQGTEAFF
- TRBJ2-7 TRBD1 TRBV5-5 TGTGCCAGCAGCCCGGGGTTGAGACAGGGGAGTTTTGAGCAGTACTTC CASSPGLRQGSFEQYF
once TRBJ2-3 - TRBV3-1/TRBV3-2 TGTGCCAGCAGGGCACGTTACACAGATACGCAGTATTTT CASRARYTDTQYF
- TRBJ2-1 TRBD2 TRBV7-2 TGTGCCAGCAGCCGGACTAGCATCTCTGACAATGAGCAGTTCTTC CASSRTSISDNEQFF
few TRBJ1-5 TRBD1 TRBV12-3/TRBV12-4 TGTGCCAGCACCGGGACAGGGAGTCAGCCCCAGCATTTT CASTGTGSQPQHF
- TRBJ1-1 - TRBV10-1 TGCGCCAGCAGTGTCGGGGGGGTCGGTGAAGCTTTCTTT CASSVGGVGEAFF
once TRBJ2-3 - TRBV7-9 TGTGCCCTTCGGGGAGAAGTTGCAGATACGCAGTATTTT CALRGEVADTQYF
- TRBJ1-1 - TRBV30 TGTGCCTGGACAAGGCGGGACGGCACTGAAGCTTTCTTT CAWTRRDGTEAFF
- TRBJ1-5 TRBD1 TRBV29-1 TGCAGCGTTAAACAGGGGAATCAGCCCCAGCATTTT CSVKQGNQPQHF
- TRBJ2-1 TRBD1 TRBV7-8 TGTGCCAGCAGCCCCCGGGACAGGGGGCAATCTGAGCAGTTCTTC CASSPRDRGQSEQFF
few TRBJ1-5 - TRBV19 TGTGCCAGTAGTAAGGAGAACAATCAGCCCCAGCATTTT CASSKENNQPQHF
once TRBJ2-3 - TRBV5-1 TGCGCCAGCAGCTTGAGTCGAGGAGACACAGATACGCAGTATTTT CASSLSRGDTDTQYF
few TRBJ1-1 - TRBV7-2 TGTGCCAGCAGCTTAGGAATCGGTGGCACTGAAGCTTTCTTT CASSLGIGGTEAFF
- TRBJ1-2 - TRBV7-9 TGTGCCAGCACCTCTATTGGGGCATATGGCTACACCTTC CASTSIGAYGYTF
- TRBJ1-4 - TRBV4-2 TGTGCCAGCAGCCAAGAACACAGAAGTTGGGAAAAACTGTTTTTT CASSQEHRSWEKLFF
once TRBJ2-1 TRBD1 TRBV5-4 TGTGCCAGCAGCGCCCCGGGACAGGGGGAGGATGAGCAGTTCTTC CASSAPGQGEDEQFF
- TRBJ2-1 - TRBV19 TGTGCCAGTACCCCCGGGACTCCCGGGTTTGAGCAGTTCTTC CASTPGTPGFEQFF
- TRBJ1-5 - TRBV25-1 TGTGCCAGCAGTGGGGTCGGGGAGGGTCAGCCCCAGCATTTT CASSGVGEGQPQHF
- TRBJ1-4 TRBD1 TRBV5-1 TGCGCCAGCAGCTTGGCGGGGGACAGGACAAATGAAAAACTGTTTTTT CASSLAGDRTNEKLFF
once TRBJ1-1 - TRBV18 TGTGCCAGCTCACCAAGGCAGGGGCCGATGAACACTGAAGCTTTCTTT CASSPRQGPMNTEAFF
- TRBJ2-7 - TRBV30 TGTGCCTGGAGTGGACACAACAGGCTTTACGAGCAGTACTTC CAWSGHNRLYEQYF
few TRBJ2-5 TRBD1 TRBV7-2 TGTGCCAGCAGCTTAGAGGGGGCCCGCCAAGAGACCCAGTACTTC CASSLEGARQETQYF
once TRBJ2-7 TRBD2 TRBV7-2 TGTGCCAGCAGCTTAGATCGCGGGAGCTGGTACGAGCAGTACTTC CASSLDRGSWYEQYF
few TRBJ2-7 - TRBV5-4 TGTGCCAGCAGCTTGTCAGGCGCAAACTCCTACGAGCAGTACTTC CASSLSGANSYEQYF
once TRBJ1-4 - TRBV5-6 TGTGCCAGCAGCCCCGGGGTTAGGAGTGAAAAACTGTTTTTT CASSPGVRSEKLFF
- TRBJ1-5 - TRBV10-1 TGCGCCAGCAGTGTGTGTAGGGGTGAAAATCAGCCCCAGCATTTT CASSVCRGENQPQHF
- TRBJ1-6 - TRBV6-5 TGTGCCAGCTCCCGTAACAGGGAAACCAATTCACCCCTCCACTTT CASSRNRETNSPLHF
- TRBJ2-2 - TRBV30 TGTGCCTGGAGGCACTCCGGCGGGGACGGGGAGCTGTTTTTT CAWRHSGGDGELFF
- TRBJ2-7 TRBD2 TRBV5-6 TGTGCCAGCAGCTCCCCGCGGGAGTACGAGCAGTACTTC CASSSPREYEQYF
- TRBJ2-2 TRBD1 TRBV6-6 TGTGCCAGCAGCCTAGGGACAGGGAACACCGGGGAGCTGTTTTTT CASSLGTGNTGELFF
- TRBJ1-1 TRBD1 TRBV7-9 TGTGCCAGCAGCTCCGGACAGGGGCAGGGAAAGGGGAAGAACACTGAAGCTTTCTTT CASSSGQGQGKGKNTEAFF
- TRBJ2-6 TRBD2 TRBV19 TGTGCCAGTAGTATGGGGGGGGCTGGGGCCAACGTCCTGACTTTC CASSMGGAGANVLTF
- TRBJ1-4 - TRBV11-2 TGTGCCAGCAGCGGAGGGTTGAAAAAACTGTTTTTT CASSGGLKKLFF
- TRBJ1-4 - TRBV6-5 TGTGCCAGCAGTATAACAGGCGCAACTAATGAAAAACTGTTTTTT CASSITGATNEKLFF
- TRBJ2-1 - TRBV27 TGTGCCAGCCTGTTAGTCACCGGGACGGGAGCCTACAATGAGCAGTTCTTC CASLLVTGTGAYNEQFF
- TRBJ2-5 TRBD2 TRBV5-4 TGTGCCAGCAGCCGGGCGGGGGGGCAAGAGACCCAGTACTTC CASSRAGGQETQYF
few TRBJ1-3 - TRBV3-1/TRBV3-2 TGTGCCAGCAGACTTGCAACAGGACACCCAATGAGCTCTGGAAACACCATATATTTT CASRLATGHPMSSGNTIYF
once TRBJ2-5 - TRBV5-1 TGCGCCAGCAGCGCGGGATTGCAAGAGACCCAGTACTTC CASSAGLQETQYF
- TRBJ1-2 TRBD1 TRBV2 TGTGCCAGCTCCCGGGACAGGCCCTCTAAGTATGGCTACACCTTC CASSRDRPSKYGYTF
- TRBJ1-2 - TRBV29-1 TGCAGCGCATCGGGGGGGGTTTATTCAGATGGCTACACCTTC CSASGGVYSDGYTF
- TRBJ2-7 TRBD1 TRBV19 TGTGCCAGTAGTATAACCGGGACAGACCACTACGAGCAGTACTTC CASSITGTDHYEQYF
- TRBJ1-5 - TRBV10-3 TGTGCCATCAGCCCTACTAGGGAGCCCCAGCATTTT CAISPTREPQHF
- TRBJ2-1 TRBD2 TRBV6-5 TGTGCCAGCAGTAGGTGGGAGGGTAGTGAGCAGTTCTTC CASSRWEGSEQFF